The subject of this entry is one TCR beta chain. The data were taken from a study of blood T cell repertoires in COVID-19. Overall study: Sites across the United States, Italy and Spain contributed samples from acute and convalescent COVID-19. The analysed material was cDNA or gDNA that came from T cells, B-cell-depleted T cells, or PBMCs.

TCRdb's table, derived via immunoSEQ multiplex PCR, lists solely in-frame clones and lacks some. The repertoire consists of 99,000 or so clones, with around 86% occurring once and the leading ten covering roughly 4.2%. V was shortened by 7 bases and J by 0 bases, with 10 bases between the two germline ends. The CDR3 loop spans 14 amino acids. Germline CDR1 is WSHSY and CDR2 is SAAADI. V and J are TRBV10-2 and TRBJ2-1; D is perhaps TRBD2 (6 bases). The clonotype was recovered from a man aged 50-59 years with acute or convalescent COVID-19. The material sequenced was peripheral blood. The CDR3 loop reads CASTGGISYNEQFF. The DNA of the CDR3 is TGCGCCAGCACCGGAGGGATCTCCTACAATGAGCAGTTCTTC.